Listed here are 28 T cell receptor beta chains from one sample, sequenced in a study of siplizumab effects on memory and regulatory T cells. Clones were sequenced by immunoSEQ multiplex PCR, and TCRdb holds only the in-frame ones, with some missing. Of under 150,000 clones in the sample, roughly 94% are singletons; the top ten hold approximately 1.8%. Sequences were obtained from non-Treg CD4+ T cells sorted from blood. Receptors were obtained from a human donor in good health.

The V call is TRBV11-2, the J call TRBJ2-3, with a weak D call TRBD2 (6 bases). Germline V lookup: CDR1 SGHAT, CDR2 FQNNGV. The CDR3 contains 13 residues. V lost 6 bases and J 2 bases, leaving 9 bases between the germline ends. The DNA for the CDR3 is TGTGCCAGCAGTCGGGACTTCACAGATACGCAGTATTTT. This encodes CASSRDFTDTQYF. The full variable domain, its missing parts supplied by reference TRBV11-2 and TRBJ2-3, is EAGVAQSPRYKIIEKRQSVAFWCNPISGHATLYWYQQILGQGPKLLIQFQNNGVVDDSQLPKDRFSAERLKGVDSTLKIQPAKLEDSAVYLCASSRDFTDTQYFGPGTRLTVL.

J is TRBJ1-3 and V is TRBV5-1, with 7 nucleotides matching TRBD1. From germline, CDR1 is SGHRS and CDR2 YFSETQ. The CDR3 is 16 residues long. V lost 4 bases and J lost 2; bases outside the gene matches: 9. The CDR3 is CASSTNTGTAGNTIYF. CDR3 in DNA: TGCGCCAGCAGCACAAATACCGGGACAGCTGGAAACACCATATATTTT.

The rearrangement joins TRBV19 to TRBJ2-3, with 11 positions matching TRBD2. The CDR3 contains 16 residues. The ends lost 5 bases at V and 3 bases at J; junction bases unmatched: 7. Germline V lookup: CDR1 LNHDA, CDR2 SQIVND (reference sequence). CDR3 sequence reads: CASSFVGLAVTDTQYF. The DNA for the CDR3 is TGTGCCAGTAGTTTTGTGGGACTAGCGGTAACAGATACGCAGTATTTT.

In its sample, this clone was seen once. CDR3 region: CASSEALPGSYEQYF. The CDR3 nucleotides are TGTGCCAGCAGTGAAGCACTACCGGGTTCCTACGAGCAGTACTTC. V usage is TRBV2 and J usage is TRBJ2-7; unclear D gene. V was trimmed by 0 bases and J by 1 base, leaving 10 bases between them. Per the germline V gene, CDR1 is SNHLY and CDR2 is FYNNEI. The CDR3 has 15 amino acids.

The chain joins TRBV7-6 to TRBJ2-3, with 7 bases matching TRBD2. V was pared by 0 bases and J by 0 bases, with 12 bases of the junction left unmatched. The CDR3 covers 19 residues. CDR1 is SGHVS, CDR2 FNYEAQ, per germline. The CDR3 nucleotides are TGTGCCAGCAGCTTAGCGTTCGGTCAGGCTAGCGGTAGCACAGATACGCAGTATTTT. Encoded protein: CASSLAFGQASGSTDTQYF. Supplemented by reference TRBV7-6 and TRBJ2-3, the full variable domain reads GAGVSQSPRYKVTKRGQDVALRCDPISGHVSLYWYRQALGQGPEFLTYFNYEAQQDKSGLPNDRFSAERPEGSISTLTIQRTEQRDSAMYRCASSLAFGQASGSTDTQYFGPGTRLTVL.

The genes are TRBV5-1 and TRBJ1-1; 7 bases align to TRBD1. With V trimmed by 5 bases and J by 3 bases, 7 bases remained unmatched. The CDR3 loop spans 14 amino acids. Germline CDR1 SGHRS, CDR2 YFSETQ. CDR3 in amino acids: CASRVDRVDTEAFF. In nucleotides, the CDR3 is TGCGCCAGCAGAGTTGACAGGGTGGACACTGAAGCTTTCTTT.

In the case of this clone: Other DNA variants within this sample encode the same CDR3. The V call is TRBV10-3, the J call TRBJ2-2; perhaps TRBD2 as D (6 bases). Germline V lookup: CDR1 ENHRY, CDR2 SYGVKD. The CDR3 spans 13 residues. Trimming cost V 4 bases and J 8 bases, with 11 bases left between them. The chain's CDR3 is CAISARETGELFF. The CDR3 nucleotides read TGTGCCATCAGTGCCCGGGAGACGGGGGAGCTGTTTTTT.

This clone was seen once. The chain combines TRBV25-1 with TRBJ1-5; possible D gene TRBD1, 5 bases. V was clipped by 2 bases and J by 7 bases, with 15 bases between them. This CDR3 is 15 amino acids long. CDR1 and CDR2 from the germline V gene are MGHDK and SYGVNS. CDR3 sequence reads: CASSEGGQGVQPQHF. The CDR3 DNA follows: TGTGCCAGCAGTGAAGGTGGGCAGGGTGTGCAGCCCCAGCATTTT. Full variable domain (missing parts from reference TRBV25-1 and TRBJ1-5): EADIYQTPRYLVIGTGKKITLECSQTMGHDKMYWYQQDPGMELHLIHYSYGVNSTEKGDLSSESTVSRIRTEHFPLTLESARPSHTSQYLCASSEGGQGVQPQHFGDGTRLSIL.

This clone was seen a single time. This chain joins TRBV18 and TRBJ2-3, with TRBD2 identical over 14 bases. V shed 3 bases and J 4 bases; nucleotides not matched to a gene: 6. This CDR3 spans 17 amino acids. The germline V gene encodes CDR1 KGHSH and CDR2 LQKENI. CDR3 loop: CASSPTLTSGRADTQYF. DNA of the CDR3: TGTGCCAGCTCACCCACACTGACTAGCGGGAGGGCAGATACGCAGTATTTT.

This chain uses TRBV6-5 with TRBJ2-1; D remains ambiguous. V gave up 0 bases and J gave up 10 bases, with 10 bases separating them. Germline V gene lookup returns CDR1 MNHEY and CDR2 SVGAGI. This CDR3 has 13 residues. CDR3 nucleotide sequence: TGTGCCAGCAGTTACTCGCAGTTTAACGAGCAGTTCTTC. Its protein is CASSYSQFNEQFF.

CDR3 DNA sequence: TGTGCCAGCAGCTCCCCGGGACAGGGCCCCTACGAGCAGTACTTC. Translated, it gives CASSSPGQGPYEQYF. The gene calls are TRBV12-1 and TRBJ2-7; the table's D gene call, TRBD1, was not cross checked with the DNA. TRBV12-1 is tagged as a pseudogene. This CDR3 is 15 amino acids long.

The chain employs TRBV5-1 and TRBJ1-4, with 7 bases aligning to TRBD1. The CDR3 extends over 14 amino acids. The V gene end was trimmed by 3 bases and the J gene end by 5 bases; junction bases not matched to a gene: 4. Germline V gives CDR1 SGHRS, CDR2 YFSETQ. The CDR3 sequence: CASSYTGANEKLFF. In nucleotides, the CDR3 is TGCGCCAGCAGCTACACAGGGGCCAATGAAAAACTGTTTTTT. The entire variable domain, with the rest obtained from reference TRBV5-1 and TRBJ1-4, is as follows: KAGVTQTPRYLIKTRGQQVTLSCSPISGHRSVSWYQQTPGQGLQFLFEYFSETQRNKGNFPGRFSGRQFSNSRSEMNVSTLELGDSALYLCASSYTGANEKLFFGSGTQLSVL.

The rearrangement joins TRBV12-5 to TRBJ2-7; D ambiguous. The V end lost 1 base, the J end lost 0 bases, and 4 bases lay between the germline ends. Germline values: CDR1 LGHNT, CDR2 FRNRAP. There are 13 residues in the CDR3. CDR3 DNA: TGTGCTAGTGGTTTGGGCACCTCCTACGAGCAGTACTTC. This sequence encodes CASGLGTSYEQYF.

This chain links TRBV6-4 with TRBJ1-2; the match to TRBD1 covers 8 bases. The CDR3 runs 16 residues. V lost 2 bases to trimming and J lost 4 bases; unmatched junction nucleotides: 9. Germline CDR1 reads MRHNA; CDR2 reads SNTAGT. The CDR3 reads CASSDRSGGSGYGYTF. CDR3 DNA: TGTGCCAGCAGTGACAGGTCAGGGGGCTCTGGCTATGGCTACACCTTC.

The chain combines TRBV11-2 with TRBJ2-7, with D possibly TRBD1 on 6 matching bases. CDR1 is SGHAT, CDR2 FQNNGV, per germline. Trimming shortened V by 3 bases and J by 6 bases, and 24 bases separated the two germline ends. The length of the CDR3 is 17 residues. CDR3 sequence reads: CASSFNYPGQGKGEQYF. The DNA of the CDR3 is TGTGCCAGCAGCTTTAACTATCCGGGACAAGGAAAAGGCGAGCAGTACTTC.

This clone was seen once. The chain employs TRBV7-7 and TRBJ2-5; D may be TRBD2 (6 bases). The CDR3 extends over 14 amino acids. Germline CDR1 is SSHAT and CDR2 is FNYEAQ (reference sequence). Trimming stripped 1 base from V and 6 bases from J, with 12 bases between. DNA of the CDR3: TGTGCCAGCAGCTTAGAACGGGGGTCGAAGACCCAGTACTTC. Translated, it gives CASSLERGSKTQYF.

The V gene is TRBV20-1, the J gene TRBJ1-1; D uncertain. This CDR3 region has 11 residues. Trimming took off 2 bases at V and 9 bases at J, with 10 bases between the two ends. Germline CDR1 and CDR2: DFQATT and SNEGSKA (reference sequence). CDR3 sequence reads: CSARKSEQAFF. The CDR3 coding sequence is TGCAGTGCTAGAAAATCGGAGCAAGCTTTCTTT.

The chain joins TRBV6-6 to TRBJ1-6; 7 bases match TRBD1. Germline trimming cut 6 bases from V and 5 bases from J; bases unmatched to any gene: 4. The CDR3 consists of 14 residues. Germline-derived CDR1 and CDR2 are MNHNY and SVGAGI (reference sequence). The CDR3 is CASSPGTDNSPLHF. The CDR3 DNA reads TGTGCCAGCAGCCCCGGGACAGATAATTCACCCCTCCACTTT.

This clone was counted once. The chain combines TRBV18 with TRBJ2-1; D not certain. V shed 2 bases and J shed 0 bases, with 8 bases lying between them. Germline V gives CDR1 KGHSH, CDR2 LQKENI. The CDR3 spans 15 residues. The CDR3: CASSPGPSSYNEQFF. Here the CDR3 DNA reads TGTGCCAGCTCACCAGGGCCCAGCTCCTACAATGAGCAGTTCTTC.

CDR3 sequence (DNA): TGCGCCAGCAGCTTGGATCCGTGGAGGACAGGGGTAGGAATCGGGGAGCTGTTTTTT. Translated, it gives CASSLDPWRTGVGIGELFF. The rearrangement joins TRBV5-1 to TRBJ2-2; 9 positions match TRBD1. CDR1 and CDR2 from the germline V gene are SGHRS and YFSETQ. With V trimmed by 0 bases and J by 7 bases, 16 bases remained unmatched. The CDR3 runs 19 residues. Full variable domain (missing parts from reference TRBV5-1 and TRBJ2-2): KAGVTQTPRYLIKTRGQQVTLSCSPISGHRSVSWYQQTPGQGLQFLFEYFSETQRNKGNFPGRFSGRQFSNSRSEMNVSTLELGDSALYLCASSLDPWRTGVGIGELFFGEGSRLTVL.

The rearrangement links TRBV7-2 to TRBJ2-3; D uncertain. The CDR3 spans 16 residues. Germline-derived CDR1 and CDR2 are SGHTA and FQGNSA. The V end lost 1 base, the J end lost 3 bases, and 14 bases lay between the germline ends. The CDR3 bases are TGTGCCAGCAGCTTAGGAGGTAGAGGTGGGACAGATACGCAGTATTTT. This sequence encodes CASSLGGRGGTDTQYF.

The CDR3 loop reads CASSRGTALREQYF. CDR3 DNA: TGTGCCAGCAGCCGTGGGACAGCCCTTCGGGAGCAGTACTTC. This chain links TRBV5-6 with TRBJ2-7; 7 bases align to TRBD1. The CDR3 contains 14 residues. Germline trimming cut 4 bases from V and 7 bases from J; bases unmatched to any gene: 11. From germline, CDR1 is SGHDT and CDR2 YYEEEE.

This clone was recorded a few times. The V call is TRBV5-1, the J call TRBJ2-6; D gene uncertain. The CDR3 is 15 amino acids. With 3 bases removed from V and 2 bases from J, the gap between germline ends came to 9 bases. Germline lookup yields CDR1 SGHRS and CDR2 YFSETQ. In DNA form, the CDR3 reads TGCGCCAGCAGCTCCGGCTTTCCTGGGGCCAACGTCCTGACTTTC. Translation: CASSSGFPGANVLTF. Using reference TRBV5-1 and TRBJ2-6 for the parts outside the CDR3, the full variable domain is KAGVTQTPRYLIKTRGQQVTLSCSPISGHRSVSWYQQTPGQGLQFLFEYFSETQRNKGNFPGRFSGRQFSNSRSEMNVSTLELGDSALYLCASSSGFPGANVLTFGAGSRLTVL.

As DNA, the CDR3 is TGTGCCAGCTCACTAACCCGGGACCAATCTACGTACAATGAGCAGTTCTTC. It encodes CASSLTRDQSTYNEQFF. This rearrangement joins TRBV18 to TRBJ2-1, with D perhaps TRBD1 or TRBD2 (5 bases each). The CDR3 covers 17 residues. The germline V and J ends were trimmed by 4 bases and 4 bases, with 20 bases remaining between them. The V gene's germline CDR1 is KGHSH and CDR2 LQKENI.

The CDR3 DNA is TGTGCCAGCACCGGGTCCCCGGGAAACACTGAAGCTTTCTTT. Protein: CASTGSPGNTEAFF. This sequence joins TRBV2 and TRBJ1-1; D is uncertain. Trimming took off 7 bases at V and 2 bases at J, with 14 bases between the two ends. The CDR3 totals 14 residues. Germline V gives CDR1 SNHLY, CDR2 FYNNEI.

V gene TRBV27 combines with J gene TRBJ2-1; 8 bases line up with TRBD2. The CDR3 length is 15 residues. Germline V CDR1 and CDR2: MNHEY, SMNVEV (reference sequence). The trim removed 6 bases at V and 3 bases at J, leaving 7 bases unmatched. For the CDR3, the DNA is TGTGCCAGCAGCCTAAAACGGGGGGGCTACAATGAGCAGTTCTTC. This codes for CASSLKRGGYNEQFF.

The rearrangement uses TRBV6-6 and TRBJ2-7, with 14 bases fitting TRBD2. The J segment lost 3 bases and the V segment lost 4 bases, leaving 5 bases of the junction unmatched. This CDR3 comprises 16 residues. The germline CDR1 and CDR2 sequences are MNHNY and SVGAGI (reference sequence). The CDR3 nucleotides read TGTGCCAGCAGTTTAGGACTAGCGGGAGGATTCTACGAGCAGTACTTC. Its protein product is CASSLGLAGGFYEQYF.

This chain joins TRBV6-5 and TRBJ1-4, with 7 bases that match TRBD1. The CDR3 covers 15 residues. V trimming: 8 bases; J trimming: 6 bases; junction bases outside the gene matches: 12. Germline V gene sequence: CDR1 MNHEY, CDR2 SVGAGI. The CDR3 region has the DNA TGTGCCAGCCAGAGGTTTCGGGACAGTTATGAAAAACTGTTTTTT. Translation: CASQRFRDSYEKLFF.